This TCR beta chain emerged from a study of blood T cell repertoires in COVID-19. Study background: Acute and convalescent COVID-19 samples came from the United States, Italy and Spain. T cells, B-cell-depleted T cells, or PBMCs provided the cDNA or gDNA that served as material.

Enrolled during active infection, Seattle patients were then followed longitudinally. Deletions cut 1 base from V and 7 bases from J, with 8 bases between. The CDR3 sequence is 13 residues long. Germline values: CDR1 LGHDT, CDR2 YNNKEL (reference sequence). Authors' methods: Amplification of reference gene primers provided the estimated nucleated cell counts. Sequencing was performed with immunoSEQ multiplex PCR; in TCRdb, only in-frame clones are kept and a portion is missing. V and J calls and clone size are those listed in that table; D and trimming were worked out from the DNA. This repertoire shows 150,000 or so clones, approximately 80% found once; its top ten account for over 10%.

Sequencing used peripheral blood. V gene TRBV3-1 (or the pseudogene TRBV3-2) combines with J gene TRBJ2-1; D possibly corresponds to TRBD2 (6 bases). The TCR sequence derives from a woman in her fifties or sixties with COVID-19, enrolled during active disease. As DNA, the CDR3 is TGTGCCAGCAGCCAAGGGGGACTGAATGAGCAGTTCTTC. Translation gives CASSQGGLNEQFF.